The rows below give T cell receptor beta chains drawn from one sample of a study of CD8+CD57+ T cells in acquired aplastic anemia. TCRdb fed the reads into MiXCR, producing one record per CDR3 protein. The sample has some 120,000 distinct CDR3 sequences, roughly 50% seen once. The material sequenced was sorted CD4+, CD8+, or CD8+CD57+ T cells (not recorded which) from PBMCs. These receptors all stem from a human donor in good health, serving as a control. Each CDR3 is given with its conserved first and last residue. The D gene is left open where the match is weak. Clone size is stated in some rows and not others, as once, few, many or a class when expanded.

d_gene	abundance	j_gene	v_gene	CDR3aa	CDR3nt
TRBD2	many	TRBJ2-3	TRBV10-1	CASNPASGGGDTQYF	TGCGCCAGTAACCCGGCTAGCGGGGGGGGGGATACGCAGTATTTT
-	-	TRBJ1-2	TRBV24-1	CATSGGDPDGYTF	TGTGCCACCAGTGGTGGGGACCCAGATGGCTACACCTTC
TRBD2	many	TRBJ2-1	TRBV10-3	CATGSGGGNEQFF	TGTGCCACCGGATCAGGCGGGGGAAATGAGCAGTTCTTC
TRBD1	medium-sized	TRBJ1-2	TRBV10-3	CAISERTGYGYTF	TGTGCCATCAGTGAGAGGACAGGCTATGGCTACACCTTC
-	many	TRBJ1-2	TRBV5-1	CASSWDIGGYTF	TGCGCCAGCAGCTGGGACATTGGTGGCTACACCTTC
TRBD1	many	TRBJ2-4	TRBV4-1	CASSQGFGTGGSNIQYF	TGCGCCAGCAGCCAAGGGTTCGGGACAGGGGGTTCAAACATTCAGTACTTC
-	-	TRBJ1-6	TRBV9	CASSVDPYNSPLHF	TGTGCCAGCAGCGTAGATCCTTATAATTCACCCCTCCACTTT
TRBD1	few	TRBJ1-1	TRBV20-1	CSARRQGVEAFF	TGCAGTGCGAGGAGACAGGGCGTTGAAGCTTTCTTT
-	-	TRBJ2-3	TRBV29-1	CSGGLGSTDTQYF	TGCAGCGGTGGCCTAGGTAGCACAGATACGCAGTATTTT
TRBD1	-	TRBJ2-3	TRBV5-5	CASSLATGGRDTQYF	TGTGCCAGCAGCTTGGCCACAGGGGGCAGAGATACGCAGTATTTT
TRBD1	-	TRBJ2-5	TRBV9	CASSVGTGGPEETQYF	TGTGCCAGCAGCGTAGGTACAGGGGGACCCGAAGAGACCCAGTACTTC